These 32 T cell receptor beta chains were sequenced from one sample in a study of CD8 T cells in ankylosing spondylitis. TCRdb re-analysed the 5' RACE reads in MiXCR, keeping a single row per CDR3 protein. The sample carries roughly 490,000 distinct CDR3 sequences, approximately 5.3% recorded once. General study findings and limits: The study identified a TCR beta motif of seven or eight highly homologous variants that appeared characteristic of ankylosing spondylitis blood.

No cognate antigen is known for these TCRs. The sequenced sample consisted of blood, either unsorted or a sorted T cell fraction (not recorded which). These receptors originate from a male donor with ankylosing spondylitis.

At least ten counts were recorded for this clonotype. The CDR3 DNA follows: TGTGCCATCAGTGAGGCTTTGATCCAAGAGACCCAGTACTTC. Protein product: CAISEALIQETQYF. The chain carries TRBV10-3 and TRBJ2-5; D gene uncertain. Germline CDR1 is ENHRY and CDR2 is SYGVKD. V lost 2 bases and J 1 base, leaving 8 bases between the germline ends. CDR3 size: 14 residues.

This clonotype came up a few times. This chain uses TRBV20-1 with TRBJ2-1; TRBD2 agrees at 8 bases. The CDR3 loop spans 15 amino acids. Germline V gives CDR1 DFQATT, CDR2 SNEGSKA (reference sequence). J gave up 8 bases and V 1 base, and 10 bases lay outside the gene matches. The CDR3 bases are TGCAGTGCTAGAGGACGAAGCGGGAGAAGGTATGAGCAGTTCTTC. Its translation is CSARGRSGRRYEQFF.

This clonotype has a count of ten or more. The CDR3 coding sequence is TGTGCCAGCAGTCGCCAAAGGTGGGGCAGTCCTAACTATGGCTACACCTTC. This translates into CASSRQRWGSPNYGYTF. The rearrangement links TRBV28 to TRBJ1-2; D perhaps matches TRBD1 (5 bases). Germline V CDR1 and CDR2: MDHEN, SYDVKM. Deletions cut 5 bases from V and 0 bases from J, with 19 bases between. CDR3 length: 17 residues.

The V and J genes are TRBV4-2 and TRBJ2-2, with 9 positions matching TRBD2. This CDR3 spans 17 amino acids. The ends lost 3 bases at V and 1 base at J; junction bases unmatched: 6. Germline-derived CDR1 and CDR2 are LGHNA and YNFKEQ. DNA for the CDR3: TGTGCCAGCAGCCACGCTAGCGGGGCTGGGAACACCGGGGAGCTGTTTTTT. As protein: CASSHASGAGNTGELFF.

This clonotype showed up just a few times. The chain carries TRBV5-5 and TRBJ1-4; no reliable D call. The CDR3 covers 15 residues. Trimming pared 4 bases from V and 7 bases from J, leaving 17 bases between. Germline-derived CDR1 and CDR2 are SGHKS and YYEKEE (reference sequence). The CDR3 reads CASSPGPTRGEKLFF. The CDR3 DNA follows: TGTGCCAGCAGCCCGGGCCCAACTCGGGGTGAAAAACTGTTTTTT.

This clonotype showed up many times. This rearrangement joins TRBV12-3 or TRBV12-4 to TRBJ1-5; D not certain. This CDR3 has 15 residues. V lost 2 bases and J 2 bases, leaving 10 bases between the germline ends. The CDR3 loop is CASSLILGGNQPQHF. The CDR3 region has the DNA TGTGCCAGCAGTTTAATACTTGGGGGCAATCAGCCCCAGCATTTT.

In its sample, this clonotype was seen many times. In nucleotides, the CDR3 is TGTGCCAGCAGTTACTCAAGCTGGGGGGGCGATGGCTACACCTTC. It specifies CASSYSSWGGDGYTF. This chain uses TRBV6-5 with TRBJ1-2, with D possibly TRBD1 on 6 matching bases. CDR1 and CDR2 from the germline V gene are MNHEY and SVGAGI. The CDR3 has 15 residues. Deletions cut 0 bases from V and 6 bases from J, with 14 bases between.

This chain uses TRBV3-1 with TRBJ2-7; a possible D gene is TRBD1 (7 bases). Looked up from germline, CDR1 is LGHDT and CDR2 is YNNKEL (reference sequence). The CDR3 is 13 amino acids. Trimming removed 2 bases at V and 7 bases at J, with 12 bases between. CDR3 amino acids: CASSQTQGGEQYF. DNA of the CDR3: TGTGCCAGCAGCCAAACCCAGGGGGGTGAGCAGTACTTC.

V and J are TRBV10-3 and TRBJ2-1; 12 bases fit TRBD1. This CDR3 is 14 amino acids long. Germline assignment: CDR1 ENHRY and CDR2 SYGVKD. The V gene end was trimmed by 11 bases and the J gene end by 9 bases; junction bases not matched to a gene: 11. In DNA form, the CDR3 reads TGTGCCGCTTCCCGGGACAGGGGGCTGGGTGAGCAGTTCTTC. As protein: CAASRDRGLGEQFF.

This clonotype was counted many times. The CDR3 region has the DNA TGTGCCAGCAGCGTAGGGACATCTAGCAATCAGCCCCAGCATTTT. It codes for CASSVGTSSNQPQHF. V usage is TRBV9 and J usage is TRBJ1-5; D might be TRBD1 (5 bases). Looked up from germline, CDR1 is SGDLS and CDR2 is YYNGEE. The length of the CDR3 is 15 residues. Trimming removed 0 bases from V and 0 bases from J, with 7 bases in between.

The sample holds many counts of this clonotype. This sequence joins TRBV5-1 and TRBJ2-4; 8 nucleotides agree with TRBD2. Germline V gene data show CDR1 as SGHRS and CDR2 as YFSETQ. The CDR3 totals 17 residues. Trimming at V came to 0 bases and at J to 0 bases, leaving 5 bases not matched to a gene. This CDR3 reads CASSLEAGGLAKNIQYF. The CDR3 DNA follows: TGCGCCAGCAGCTTGGAGGCGGGAGGACTAGCCAAAAACATTCAGTACTTC.

This clonotype has a count of ten or more. The chain recombines TRBV20-1 with TRBJ1-2, with 8 nucleotides matching TRBD1. With 2 bases clipped from V and 8 bases from J, the junction kept 4 bases outside the gene matches. Per germline, CDR1 DFQATT and CDR2 SNEGSKA (reference sequence). CDR3 size: 12 residues. CDR3 bases: TGCAGTGCTAGATCGGACAGGGACGGCTACACCTTC. Protein: CSARSDRDGYTF.

The genes are TRBV7-9 and TRBJ2-1; D gene uncertain. The germline V gene encodes CDR1 SEHNR and CDR2 FQNEAQ (reference sequence). This CDR3 is 11 amino acids long. V was clipped by 5 bases and J by 8 bases, with 7 bases between them. CDR3 in amino acids: CASSRLHEQFF. In nucleotides, the CDR3 is TGTGCCAGCAGCCGACTCCATGAGCAGTTCTTC.

This clonotype turned up a few times. V usage is TRBV28 and J usage is TRBJ2-7, with TRBD1 as a possible D gene (6 bases). CDR3 length: 13 amino acids. V was shortened by 5 bases and J by 7 bases, with 15 bases between the two germline ends. The germline V gene encodes CDR1 MDHEN and CDR2 SYDVKM. CDR3 protein: CASSRNRVGEQYF. The CDR3 bases are TGTGCCAGCAGTCGTAACAGGGTTGGAGAGCAGTACTTC.

This clonotype has just a few counts. The gene calls are TRBV28 and TRBJ2-1, with a possible D match to TRBD1 (5 bases). The germline gives CDR1 MDHEN, CDR2 SYDVKM. The CDR3 contains 12 residues. V lost 6 bases to trimming and J lost 9 bases, with 12 bases between them. For the CDR3, the DNA is TGTGCCAGCAGGGCCCAGGGTATTGAGCAGTTCTTC. Its protein is CASRAQGIEQFF. The variable domain in full, with the rest retrieved from reference TRBV28 and TRBJ2-1, is DVKVTQSSRYLVKRTGEKVFLECVQDMDHENMFWYRQDPGLGLRLIYFSYDVKMKEKGDIPEGYSVSREKKERFSLILESASTNQTSMYLCASRAQGIEQFFGPGTRLTVL.

This clonotype came up a few times. The chain couples TRBV20-1 to TRBJ2-1, with 12 bases matching TRBD2. Trimming removed 0 bases from V and 1 base from J; junction bases left unmatched: 10. Looked up from germline, CDR1 is DFQATT and CDR2 is SNEGSKA (reference sequence). CDR3 length equals 19 residues. CDR3 coding DNA: TGCAGTGCTAGAGAGGCGACTAGCGGGAGCGCCGGGTCCTACAATGAGCAGTTCTTC. Encoded protein: CSAREATSGSAGSYNEQFF.

The sample holds many counts of this clonotype. J is TRBJ1-5 and V is TRBV7-8; the D gene is possibly TRBD1 (5 bases). The CDR3 consists of 15 residues. Germline V gives CDR1 SGHVS, CDR2 FQNEAQ. V lost 1 base to trimming and J lost 3 bases, with 10 bases between them. This chain's CDR3 is CASSLVAGVNQPQHF. The CDR3 nucleotides are TGTGCCAGCAGCTTAGTAGCGGGGGTCAATCAGCCCCAGCATTTT.

Ten or more counts support this clonotype. The CDR3 here is CASRSLWPRASADTQYF. Here the CDR3 DNA reads TGTGCCAGCAGATCCCTATGGCCGAGGGCCAGCGCAGATACGCAGTATTTT. The rearrangement joins TRBV7-8 to TRBJ2-3, with D possibly matching TRBD2 (5 bases). Trimming stripped 6 bases from V and 4 bases from J, with 23 bases between. CDR1 and CDR2 from the germline V gene are SGHVS and FQNEAQ. There are 17 residues in the CDR3.

Ten or more counts support this clonotype. The V and J genes are TRBV15 and TRBJ1-2; D is uncertain. The V end was cut by 3 bases, the J end by 11 bases, with 16 bases between. There are 13 residues in the CDR3. Germline V gene sequence: CDR1 LNHNV, CDR2 YYDKDF (reference sequence). As DNA, the CDR3 is TGTGCCACCAGCAGGCGTCACCTCCGGGGTTACACCTTC. Protein product: CATSRRHLRGYTF.

This clonotype was recorded many times. A junction boundary mismatches the germline segment, possibly from a read error. This chain connects TRBV12-3 or TRBV12-4 to TRBJ2-1; D unclear. The CDR3 loop spans 12 amino acids. CDR3 in DNA: TGCGGCACCCAAAGCTCCTACAATGAGCAGTTCTTC. Translating it yields CGTQSSYNEQFF.

This clonotype showed up many times. The gene calls are TRBV7-2 and TRBJ2-1, with 10 bases matching TRBD2. Germline CDR1 SGHTA, CDR2 FQGNSA. Trimming took 1 base from V and 6 from J; bases not matched to a gene: 9. The CDR3 has 17 amino acids. The CDR3 loop reads CASSLGLQRGGINEQFF. CDR3 sequence (DNA): TGTGCCAGCAGCTTAGGTTTGCAGCGGGGGGGCATCAATGAGCAGTTCTTC.

This clonotype was detected many times. The chain couples TRBV7-6 to TRBJ2-2; perhaps TRBD2 as D (5 bases). The V end was cut by 4 bases, the J end by 3 bases, with 15 bases between. The V gene's germline CDR1 is SGHVS and CDR2 FNYEAQ. The CDR3 covers 16 residues. As DNA, the CDR3 is TGTGCCAGCAGCTCGTCCCACGCGGGCGACACCGGGGAGCTGTTTTTT. Its protein is CASSSSHAGDTGELFF.

This clonotype was recorded many times. The CDR3 sequence is CASSEWDSKGEQYF. In DNA, the CDR3 is TGTGCCAGCAGCGAATGGGACTCCAAGGGAGAGCAGTACTTC. The chain combines TRBV9 with TRBJ2-7, with D perhaps TRBD2 (6 bases). The germline CDR1 and CDR2 sequences are SGDLS and YYNGEE. The V end was cut by 3 bases, the J end by 7 bases, with 17 bases between. The CDR3 length is 14 residues. The full variable domain, in which reference TRBV9 and TRBJ2-7 provide the parts outside the CDR3, is DSGVTQTPKHLITATGQRVTLRCSPRSGDLSVYWYQQSLDQGLQFLIQYYNGEERAKGNILERFSAQQFPDLHSELNLSSLELGDSALYFCASSEWDSKGEQYFGPGTRLTVT.

The chain couples TRBV3-1 to TRBJ2-5; 8 bases align to TRBD2. Germline V gene sequence: CDR1 LGHDT, CDR2 YNNKEL (reference sequence). J gave up 5 bases and V 2 bases, and 10 bases lay outside the gene matches. The CDR3 totals 16 residues. CDR3 region: CASSQWAAGERETQYF. The CDR3 nucleotides are TGTGCCAGCAGCCAATGGGCAGCGGGGGAGAGGGAGACCCAGTACTTC.

This clonotype occurred a few times. This CDR3 reads CASSSPGPEGEQYF. In DNA, the CDR3 is TGTGCCAGCAGTTCACCCGGGCCCGAGGGGGAGCAGTACTTC. The V gene is TRBV27, the J gene TRBJ2-7; D possibly uses TRBD1 or TRBD2 (5 bases each). Germline values: CDR1 MNHEY, CDR2 SMNVEV (reference sequence). The CDR3 totals 14 residues. Trimming removed 4 bases at V and 7 bases at J, with 17 bases between.

This clonotype was counted only a few times. This chain connects TRBV6-5 to TRBJ2-5, with D perhaps TRBD1 (6 bases). V was clipped by 2 bases and J by 6 bases, with 16 bases between them. CDR3 size: 15 residues. Per germline, CDR1 MNHEY and CDR2 SVGAGI. DNA for the CDR3: TGTGCCAGCAGTTACGCCAGGGGTGGGTTAAAGACCCAGTACTTC. It translates to CASSYARGGLKTQYF.

This clonotype was recorded at least ten times. The chain employs TRBV7-8 and TRBJ2-5; 11 bases match TRBD2. CDR1 and CDR2 (germline): SGHVS, FQNEAQ. Trimming at V came to 8 bases and at J to 2 bases, leaving 16 bases not matched to a gene. The CDR3 consists of 18 residues. The CDR3 loop reads CASFVRPSGGPWQETQYF. CDR3 in DNA: TGTGCCAGCTTCGTTCGGCCTAGCGGGGGGCCGTGGCAAGAGACCCAGTACTTC.

This chain joins TRBV20-1 and TRBJ2-3, with 7 nucleotides matching TRBD2. Germline V lookup: CDR1 DFQATT, CDR2 SNEGSKA (reference sequence). This CDR3 spans 15 amino acids. Trimming at V came to 3 bases and at J to 5 bases, leaving 11 bases not matched to a gene. The CDR3 DNA follows: TGCAGTGCTAGCTTTAGGAGCGGGGATGGAGATACGCAGTATTTT. Protein sequence: CSASFRSGDGDTQYF.

V and J are TRBV7-9 and TRBJ2-1; D remains ambiguous. CDR1 is SEHNR and CDR2 is FQNEAQ in the germline V gene (reference sequence). The CDR3 extends over 13 amino acids. Between the trimmed V and J ends, which lost 1 base and 6 bases, there was a span of 7 bases. CDR3 nucleotide sequence: TGTGCCAGCAGCTTAGTTCCCGTCAATGAGCAGTTCTTC. Encoded protein: CASSLVPVNEQFF.

The chain recombines TRBV5-4 with TRBJ1-2, with D possibly TRBD1 on 6 matching bases. This CDR3 contains 13 residues. The germline CDR1 and CDR2 sequences are SGHNT and YYREEE (reference sequence). V lost 2 bases, J lost 8 bases, and 13 bases lay in between. In nucleotides, the CDR3 is TGTGCCAGCAGCTTTTGGGGGGCCGACGGCTACACCTTC. Its translation: CASSFWGADGYTF.

The chain has TRBV6-2 or TRBV6-3 and TRBJ2-3; possible D gene TRBD2, 6 bases. Germline CDR1 MNHEY, CDR2 SVGEGT. V was trimmed by 7 bases and J by 12 bases, leaving 26 bases between them. The CDR3 runs 15 residues. The CDR3 protein is CASNLPGDLGRSQYF. The CDR3 nucleotides read TGTGCCAGCAACCTACCGGGGGACCTCGGACGGTCCCAGTATTTT.

This clonotype was seen ten or more times. The genes are TRBV9 and TRBJ2-3; 10 bases are shared with TRBD2. Germline CDR1 SGDLS, CDR2 YYNGEE. J lost 6 bases, V lost 1 base, and 5 bases had no gene match. The CDR3 is 15 residues long. In DNA form, the CDR3 reads TGTGCCAGCAGCGTATCTAGCGGGAGTGGGGATACGCAGTATTTT. Translation: CASSVSSGSGDTQYF.